This entry features one T cell receptor beta chain sequence. TCR beta VDJ combinations and CDR3 sequences were profiled from genomic DNA. TCRdb processed the reads anew with MiXCR; each CDR3 protein has one entry. The sample shows under 200,000 distinct CDR3 sequences, 64% of them seen only once. This sample was included in a study of CD8+CD57+ T cells in acquired aplastic anemia. Looked up from germline, CDR1 is SGHRS and CDR2 is YFSETQ. CDR3 size: 13 residues. V was shortened by 0 bases and J by 6 bases, with 8 bases between the two germline ends. The TCR was taken from a human donor with severe aplastic anemia or a healthy control (not recorded which). This sequence joins TRBV5-1 and TRBJ2-3; D ambiguous. Sequencing was carried out using sorted CD4+, CD8+, or CD8+CD57+ T cells (not recorded which) from PBMCs. The CDR3 nucleotides read TGCGCCAGCAGCTTGGAAGGGTGGGATACGCAGTATTTT. Translation: CASSLEGWDTQYF. Combining the CDR3 with reference TRBV5-1 and TRBJ2-3 gives the whole variable domain KAGVTQTPRYLIKTRGQQVTLSCSPISGHRSVSWYQQTPGQGLQFLFEYFSETQRNKGNFPGRFSGRQFSNSRSEMNVSTLELGDSALYLCASSLEGWDTQYFGPGTRLTVL.